These 16 T cell receptor beta chains were all obtained from the same sample, sequenced in a study of neoadjuvant anti-PD-1 for oral cavity cancer. As for time point: after neoadjuvant nivolumab, at surgical resection. The table came from immunoSEQ multiplex PCR; TCRdb's copy has only in-frame clones and leaves some out. The sample lists some 29,000 clones, about 77% occurring once. Sequencing used PBMCs, obtained after nivolumab (anti-PD-1) treatment. The receptor set was obtained from a person aged 35-79 years with oral cavity squamous cell carcinoma.

V usage is TRBV5-6 and J usage is TRBJ2-5, with 11 bases fitting TRBD2. Germline assignment: CDR1 SGHDT and CDR2 YYEEEE. V lost 4 bases and J lost 3; bases outside the gene matches: 2. This CDR3 comprises 14 residues. For the CDR3, the DNA is TGTGCCAGCAGCCTAGCGGGGGGTGAAGAGACCCAGTACTTC. Encoded protein: CASSLAGGEETQYF.

The chain combines TRBV7-2 with TRBJ1-2; D may be TRBD1 (5 bases). Trimming pared 2 bases from V and 2 bases from J, leaving 9 bases between. Per the germline V gene, CDR1 is SGHTA and CDR2 is FQGNSA. This CDR3 region has 14 residues. CDR3 sequence reads: CASSLSPGNYGYTF. CDR3 DNA: TGTGCCAGCAGCTTATCCCCAGGGAACTATGGCTACACCTTC.

This chain connects TRBV13 to TRBJ2-7; D unclear. Germline V gene data show CDR1 as PRHDT and CDR2 as FYEKMQ (reference sequence). This CDR3 spans 13 amino acids. Trimming stripped 0 bases from V and 1 base from J, with 4 bases between. The CDR3 loop reads CASSLGGSYEQYF. In DNA, the CDR3 is TGTGCCAGCAGCTTAGGCGGTTCCTACGAGCAGTACTTC.

The V and J genes are TRBV30 and TRBJ2-3, with TRBD2 identical over 11 bases. Trimming at V came to 1 base and at J to 1 base, leaving 1 base not matched to a gene. CDR1 and CDR2 from the germline V gene are GTSNPN and SVGIG (reference sequence). The CDR3 has 15 residues. DNA for the CDR3: TGTGCCTGGAGTGCGGGACTAGCGGGCACAGATACGCAGTATTTT. This encodes CAWSAGLAGTDTQYF.

This clone was found once. The gene calls are TRBV7-2 and TRBJ2-7; D might be TRBD1 or TRBD2, each matching 5 bases. V gave up 2 bases and J gave up 1 base, with 12 bases separating them. Germline CDR1 reads SGHTA; CDR2 reads FQGNSA. This CDR3 has 15 amino acids. The CDR3 DNA follows: TGTGCCAGCAGCTTATTCTGGGGGAGATCCTACGAGCAGTACTTC. It translates to CASSLFWGRSYEQYF.

This clone was seen only a few times. V is TRBV29-1 and J is TRBJ2-3, with 10 bases fitting TRBD1. CDR1 is SQVTM, CDR2 ANQGSEA, per germline. The CDR3 is 15 residues long. Losses at the gene ends were 3 bases for V and 4 bases for J; bases not matched to a gene: 7. The CDR3 region is CSVDKDRGEADTQYF. DNA for the CDR3: TGCAGCGTTGATAAGGACAGGGGGGAAGCAGATACGCAGTATTTT.

This sequence joins TRBV6-5 and TRBJ1-2; 9 nucleotides match TRBD1. The CDR3 spans 15 residues. The trim removed 6 bases at V and 3 bases at J, leaving 8 bases unmatched. The germline V gene has CDR1 MNHEY and CDR2 SVGAGI. CDR3 sequence reads: CASSPGQGGDYGYTF. The DNA for the CDR3 is TGTGCCAGCAGCCCGGGACAGGGTGGGGACTATGGCTACACCTTC.

J is TRBJ2-6 and V is TRBV19; perhaps TRBD1 as D (5 bases). The germline V gene has CDR1 LNHDA and CDR2 SQIVND (reference sequence). The CDR3 runs 17 residues. V was clipped by 5 bases and J by 0 bases, with 14 bases between them. The CDR3 loop is CASSPSQGSSGANVLTF. CDR3 nucleotides: TGTGCCAGTAGTCCGAGTCAGGGAAGCTCTGGGGCCAACGTCCTGACTTTC. Full variable domain (rest looked up from reference TRBV19 and TRBJ2-6): DGGITQSPKYLFRKEGQNVTLSCEQNLNHDAMYWYRQDPGQGLRLIYYSQIVNDFQKGDIAEGYSVSREKKESFPLTVTSAQKNPTAFYLCASSPSQGSSGANVLTFGAGSRLTVL.

This clone was seen just once. The genes are TRBV2 and TRBJ1-2; D may be TRBD1 (5 bases). Germline CDR1 reads SNHLY; CDR2 reads FYNNEI. The CDR3 totals 13 residues. Trimming cost V 6 bases and J 4 bases, with 12 bases left between them. In DNA, the CDR3 is TGTGCCAGCAGGGGCGGGGGGAGCTATGGCTACACCTTC. Amino acids: CASRGGGSYGYTF. The variable domain in full, completed from reference TRBV2 and TRBJ1-2, reads EPEVTQTPSHQVTQMGQEVILRCVPISNHLYFYWYRQILGQKVEFLVSFYNNEISEKSEIFDDQFSVERPDGSNFTLKIRSTKLEDSAMYFCASRGGGSYGYTFGSGTRLTVV.

The J gene is TRBJ2-5, the V gene TRBV7-9; possible D gene TRBD1, 6 bases. Per germline, CDR1 SEHNR and CDR2 FQNEAQ (reference sequence). The CDR3 spans 15 residues. V lost 1 base and J lost 2, with 11 bases in between. The CDR3 nucleotides read TGTGCCAGCAGCTTAGGGTTAGGGGGACAAGAGACCCAGTACTTC. The encoded protein is CASSLGLGGQETQYF.

With regard to this clone: In the same sample, other DNA sequences code for this CDR3. J is TRBJ2-5 and V is TRBV5-4, with D hard to call. The CDR3 contains 15 residues. Per the germline V gene, CDR1 is SGHNT and CDR2 is YYREEE (reference sequence). V shed 4 bases and J shed 3 bases, with 16 bases lying between them. The CDR3 region has the DNA TGTGCCAGCAGCCCGGACCCATCAGCAGAAGAGACCCAGTACTTC. Translating gives CASSPDPSAEETQYF. Combining the CDR3 with reference TRBV5-4 and TRBJ2-5 gives the whole variable domain ETGVTQSPTHLIKTRGQQVTLRCSSQSGHNTVSWYQQALGQGPQFIFQYYREEENGRGNFPPRFSGLQFPNYSSELNVNALELDDSALYLCASSPDPSAEETQYFGPGTRLLVL.

The rearrangement uses TRBV10-3 and TRBJ2-1; 11 nucleotides line up with TRBD1. The CDR3 is 14 residues long. Germline CDR1 reads ENHRY; CDR2 reads SYGVKD. The trim removed 7 bases at V and 5 bases at J, leaving 4 bases unmatched. In nucleotides, the CDR3 is TGTGCCATCAACCGGGACAGGGGGAACAATGAGCAGTTCTTC. Translation: CAINRDRGNNEQFF.

V is TRBV6-6 and J is TRBJ2-7; 9 nucleotides line up with TRBD2. Germline assignment: CDR1 MNHNY and CDR2 SVGAGI (reference sequence). Trimming cost V 0 bases and J 13 bases; bases outside gene matches: 4. This CDR3 has 12 residues. DNA of the CDR3: TGTGCCAGCAGTTACTCGCGGGGGGGTCTCTACTTC. Its translation is CASSYSRGGLYF.

The chain recombines TRBV11-2 with TRBJ2-5; the D gene is possibly TRBD1 (5 bases). The CDR3 spans 19 residues. The germline gives CDR1 SGHAT, CDR2 FQNNGV. V was pared by 1 base and J by 2 bases, with 23 bases between. The CDR3 protein is CASSLALGQQGSWQETQYF. The CDR3 coding sequence is TGTGCCAGCAGCTTAGCCCTAGGCCAGCAGGGAAGTTGGCAAGAGACCCAGTACTTC.

The chain uses TRBV7-2 and TRBJ1-2, with D perhaps TRBD1 (5 bases). This CDR3 spans 15 amino acids. Germline CDR1 SGHTA, CDR2 FQGNSA. Between the trimmed V and J ends, which lost 5 bases and 4 bases, there was a span of 17 bases. DNA for the CDR3: TGTGCCAGCAGCCTTGGTGACAGCCCCATCTATGGCTACACCTTC. It codes for CASSLGDSPIYGYTF.

The gene calls are TRBV27 and TRBJ2-5; D is ambiguous. The germline V gene has CDR1 MNHEY and CDR2 SMNVEV (reference sequence). Deletions cut 3 bases from V and 5 bases from J, with 7 bases between. The CDR3 contains 12 residues. The DNA for the CDR3 is TGTGCCAGCAGTTTGGTCGAGGAGACCCAGTACTTC. This gives the protein CASSLVEETQYF.